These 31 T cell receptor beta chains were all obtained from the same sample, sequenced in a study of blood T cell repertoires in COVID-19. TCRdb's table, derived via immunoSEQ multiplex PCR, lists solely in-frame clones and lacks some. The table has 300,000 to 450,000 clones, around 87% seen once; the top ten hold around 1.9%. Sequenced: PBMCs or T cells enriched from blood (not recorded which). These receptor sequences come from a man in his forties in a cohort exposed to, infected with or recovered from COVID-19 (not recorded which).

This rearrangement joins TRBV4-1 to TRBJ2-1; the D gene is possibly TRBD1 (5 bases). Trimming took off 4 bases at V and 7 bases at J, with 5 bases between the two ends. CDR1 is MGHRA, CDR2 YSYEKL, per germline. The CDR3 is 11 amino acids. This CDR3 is CASSPGNEQFF. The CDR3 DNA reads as TGCGCCAGCAGCCCAGGGAATGAGCAGTTCTTC.

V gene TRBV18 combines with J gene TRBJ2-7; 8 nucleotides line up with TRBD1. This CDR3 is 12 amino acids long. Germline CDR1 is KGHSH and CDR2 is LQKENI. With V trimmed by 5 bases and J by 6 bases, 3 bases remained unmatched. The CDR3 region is CASSTTGAEQYF. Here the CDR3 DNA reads TGTGCCAGCTCAACGACAGGGGCCGAGCAGTACTTC.

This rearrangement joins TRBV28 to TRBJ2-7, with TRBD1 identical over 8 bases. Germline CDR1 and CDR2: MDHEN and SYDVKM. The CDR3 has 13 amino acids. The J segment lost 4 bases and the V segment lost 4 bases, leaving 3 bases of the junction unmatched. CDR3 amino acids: CASSSGQDYEQYF. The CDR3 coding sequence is TGTGCCAGCAGTTCGGGACAGGATTACGAGCAGTACTTC. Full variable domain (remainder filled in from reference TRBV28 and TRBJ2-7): DVKVTQSSRYLVKRTGEKVFLECVQDMDHENMFWYRQDPGLGLRLIYFSYDVKMKEKGDIPEGYSVSREKKERFSLILESASTNQTSMYLCASSSGQDYEQYFGPGTRLTVT.

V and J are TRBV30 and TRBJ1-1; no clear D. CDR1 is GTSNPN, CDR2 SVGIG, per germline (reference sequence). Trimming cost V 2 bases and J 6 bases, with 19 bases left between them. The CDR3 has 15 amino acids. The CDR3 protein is CAWSSTGEDFAEAFF. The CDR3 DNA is TGTGCCTGGAGTTCGACGGGTGAAGATTTCGCTGAAGCTTTCTTT. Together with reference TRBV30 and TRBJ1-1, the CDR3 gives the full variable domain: SQTIHQWPATLVQPVGSPLSLECTVEGTSNPNLYWYRQAAGRGLQLLFYSVGIGQISSEVPQNLSASRPQDRQFILSSKKLLLSDSGFYLCAWSSTGEDFAEAFFGQGTRLTVV.

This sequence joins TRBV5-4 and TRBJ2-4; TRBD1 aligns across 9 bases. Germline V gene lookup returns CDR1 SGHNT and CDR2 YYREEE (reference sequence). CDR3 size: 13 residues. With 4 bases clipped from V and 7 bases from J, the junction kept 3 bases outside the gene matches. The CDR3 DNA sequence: TGTGCCAGCAGCGCAGACAGGGGGAACATTCAGTACTTC. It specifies CASSADRGNIQYF.

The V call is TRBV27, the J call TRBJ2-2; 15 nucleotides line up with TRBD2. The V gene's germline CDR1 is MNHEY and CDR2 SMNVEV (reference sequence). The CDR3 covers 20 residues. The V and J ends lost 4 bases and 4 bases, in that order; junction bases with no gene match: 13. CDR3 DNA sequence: TGTGCCAGCAGTTCCCTCAGGACTAGCGGGAGGGTCGGTGGCACCGGGGAGCTGTTTTTT. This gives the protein CASSSLRTSGRVGGTGELFF.

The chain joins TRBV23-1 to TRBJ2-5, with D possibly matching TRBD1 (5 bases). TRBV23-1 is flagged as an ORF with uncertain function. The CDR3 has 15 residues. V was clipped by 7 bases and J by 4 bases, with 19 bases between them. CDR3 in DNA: TGCGCCAGCACTACATCCAGGGATTTCGCAGAGACCCAGTACTTC. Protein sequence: CASTTSRDFAETQYF.

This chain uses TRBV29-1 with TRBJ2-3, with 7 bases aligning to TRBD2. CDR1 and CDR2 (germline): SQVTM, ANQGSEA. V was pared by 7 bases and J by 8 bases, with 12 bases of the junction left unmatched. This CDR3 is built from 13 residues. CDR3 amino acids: CSAQPRSGGTQYF. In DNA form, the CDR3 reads TGCAGCGCCCAACCGCGGTCGGGAGGTACGCAGTATTTT.

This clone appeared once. The CDR3 region has the DNA TGTGCAGCAGCAAAGGAGATCCTCAGAGGCGACACTGAAGCTTTCTTT. This gives the protein CAAAKEILRGDTEAFF. The genes are TRBV21-1 and TRBJ1-1. TRBV21-1 is shown as a pseudogene. CDR3 length equals 16 residues.

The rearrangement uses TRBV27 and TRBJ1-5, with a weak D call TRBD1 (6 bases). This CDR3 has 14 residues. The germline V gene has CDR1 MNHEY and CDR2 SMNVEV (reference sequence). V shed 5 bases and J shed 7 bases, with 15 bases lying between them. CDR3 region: CASSPHGGGQPQHF. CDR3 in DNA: TGTGCCAGCAGTCCCCACGGGGGGGGCCAGCCCCAGCATTTT.

CDR3 residues: CASDAPGTTEAFF. The CDR3 DNA is TGTGCCAGCGACGCGCCCGGGACAACTGAAGCTTTCTTT. This rearrangement joins TRBV11-3 to TRBJ1-1; tentatively, D is TRBD1 (6 bases). V was trimmed by 8 bases and J by 5 bases, leaving 15 bases between them. The germline V gene encodes CDR1 SGHNT and CDR2 YENEEA. This CDR3 contains 13 residues. The whole variable domain, filled in from reference TRBV11-3 and TRBJ1-1, reads EAGVVQSPRYKIIEKKQPVAFWCNPISGHNTLYWYLQNLGQGPELLIRYENEEAVDDSQLPKDRFSAERLKGVDSTLKIQPAELGDSAVYLCASDAPGTTEAFFGQGTRLTVV.

The DNA of the CDR3 is TGTGCCAGTAGTATAATCCGGGACAGGGGGTCTAGCAATCAGCCCCAGCATTTT. Its translation is CASSIIRDRGSSNQPQHF. The chain couples TRBV19 to TRBJ1-5, with 11 nucleotides matching TRBD1. CDR3 length: 18 amino acids. Germline V lookup: CDR1 LNHDA, CDR2 SQIVND (reference sequence). V lost 2 bases to trimming and J lost 0 bases; unmatched junction nucleotides: 6.

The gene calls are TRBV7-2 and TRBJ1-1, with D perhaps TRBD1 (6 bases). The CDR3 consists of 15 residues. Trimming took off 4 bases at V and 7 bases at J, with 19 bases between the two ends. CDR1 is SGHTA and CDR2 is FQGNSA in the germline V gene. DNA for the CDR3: TGTGCCAGCAGCTGGGAGGCGCGGGGGGCCGGTGAAGCTTTCTTT. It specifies CASSWEARGAGEAFF.

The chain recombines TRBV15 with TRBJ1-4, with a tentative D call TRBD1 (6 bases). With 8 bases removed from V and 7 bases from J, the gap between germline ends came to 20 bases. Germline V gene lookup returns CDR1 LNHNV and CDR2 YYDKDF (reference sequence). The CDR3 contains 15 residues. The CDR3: CATQTSGGRGEKLFF. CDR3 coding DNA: TGTGCCACCCAAACCTCCGGGGGGCGAGGTGAAAAACTGTTTTTT.

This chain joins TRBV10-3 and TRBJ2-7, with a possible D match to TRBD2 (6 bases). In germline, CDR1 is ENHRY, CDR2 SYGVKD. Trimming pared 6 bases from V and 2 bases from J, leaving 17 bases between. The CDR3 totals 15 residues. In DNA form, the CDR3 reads TGTGCCATCAGCGTACGCCGGGAGCAACCCTACGAGCAGTACTTC. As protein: CAISVRREQPYEQYF.

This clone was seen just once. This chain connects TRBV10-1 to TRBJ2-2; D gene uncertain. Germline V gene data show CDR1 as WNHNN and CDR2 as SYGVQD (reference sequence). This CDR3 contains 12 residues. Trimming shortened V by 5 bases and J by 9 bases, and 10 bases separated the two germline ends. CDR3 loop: CASSNSGRELFF. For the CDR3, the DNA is TGCGCCAGCAGTAACAGTGGGCGGGAGCTGTTTTTT.

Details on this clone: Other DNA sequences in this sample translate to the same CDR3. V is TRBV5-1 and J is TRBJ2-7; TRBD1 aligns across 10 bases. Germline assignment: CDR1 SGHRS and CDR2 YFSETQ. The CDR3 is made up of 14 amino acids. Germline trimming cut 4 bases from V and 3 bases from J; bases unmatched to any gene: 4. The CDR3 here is CASSLGQGIYEQYF. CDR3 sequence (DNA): TGCGCCAGCAGCCTGGGACAGGGGATCTACGAGCAGTACTTC.

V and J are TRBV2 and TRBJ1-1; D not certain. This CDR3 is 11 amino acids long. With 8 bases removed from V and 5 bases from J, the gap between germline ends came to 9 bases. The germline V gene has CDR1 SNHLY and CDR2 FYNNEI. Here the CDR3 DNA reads TGTGCCAGCCTGGAGAGGACTGAAGCTTTCTTT. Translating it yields CASLERTEAFF.

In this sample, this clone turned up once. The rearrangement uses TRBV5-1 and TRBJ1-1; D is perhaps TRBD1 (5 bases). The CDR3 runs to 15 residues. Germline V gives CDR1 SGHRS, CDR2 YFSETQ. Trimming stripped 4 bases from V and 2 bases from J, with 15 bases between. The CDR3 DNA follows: TGCGCCAGCAGCCGACAGTACTGGAGTAACACTGAAGCTTTCTTT. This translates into CASSRQYWSNTEAFF.

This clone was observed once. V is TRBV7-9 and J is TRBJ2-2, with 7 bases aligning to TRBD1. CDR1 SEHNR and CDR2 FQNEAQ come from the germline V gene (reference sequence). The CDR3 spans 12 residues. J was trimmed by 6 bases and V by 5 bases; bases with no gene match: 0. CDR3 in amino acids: CASSQGAGELFF. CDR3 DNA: TGTGCCAGCAGCCAGGGGGCCGGGGAGCTGTTTTTT. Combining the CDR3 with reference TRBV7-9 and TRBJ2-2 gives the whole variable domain DTGVSQNPRHKITKRGQNVTFRCDPISEHNRLYWYRQTLGQGPEFLTYFQNEAQLEKSRLLSDRFSAERPKGSFSTLEIQRTEQGDSAMYLCASSQGAGELFFGEGSRLTVL.

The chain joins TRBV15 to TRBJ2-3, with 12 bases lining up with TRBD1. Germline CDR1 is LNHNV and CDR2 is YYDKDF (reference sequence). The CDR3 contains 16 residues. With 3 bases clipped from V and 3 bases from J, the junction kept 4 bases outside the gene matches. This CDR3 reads CATSRGTGGNTDTQYF. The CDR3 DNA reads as TGTGCCACCAGCAGGGGGACAGGGGGCAATACAGATACGCAGTATTTT.

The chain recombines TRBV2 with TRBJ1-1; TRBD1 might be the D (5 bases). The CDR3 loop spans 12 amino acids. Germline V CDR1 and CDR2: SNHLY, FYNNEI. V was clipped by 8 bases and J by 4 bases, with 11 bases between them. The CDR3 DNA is TGTGCCAGCCGGGGGTATGGCACTGAAGCTTTCTTT. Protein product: CASRGYGTEAFF.

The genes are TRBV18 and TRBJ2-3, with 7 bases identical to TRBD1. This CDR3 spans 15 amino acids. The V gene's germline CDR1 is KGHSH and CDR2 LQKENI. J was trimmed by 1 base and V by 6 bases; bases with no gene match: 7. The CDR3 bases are TGTGCCAGCTCGTCTAAGGGGGCCGGCACAGATACGCAGTATTTT. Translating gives CASSSKGAGTDTQYF.

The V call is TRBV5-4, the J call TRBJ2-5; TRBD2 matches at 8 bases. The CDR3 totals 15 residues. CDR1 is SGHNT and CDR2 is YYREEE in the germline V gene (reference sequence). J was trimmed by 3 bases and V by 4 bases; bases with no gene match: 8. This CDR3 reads CASSTGLEWEETQYF. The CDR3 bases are TGTGCCAGCAGCACGGGACTAGAGTGGGAAGAGACCCAGTACTTC.

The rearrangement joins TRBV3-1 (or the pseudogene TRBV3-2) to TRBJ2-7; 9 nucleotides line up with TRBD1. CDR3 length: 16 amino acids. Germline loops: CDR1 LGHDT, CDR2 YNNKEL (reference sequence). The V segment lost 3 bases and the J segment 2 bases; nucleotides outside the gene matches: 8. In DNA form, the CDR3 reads TGTGCCAGCAGCCATTCGGACAGGGGTTTACCCTACGAGCAGTACTTC. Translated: CASSHSDRGLPYEQYF.

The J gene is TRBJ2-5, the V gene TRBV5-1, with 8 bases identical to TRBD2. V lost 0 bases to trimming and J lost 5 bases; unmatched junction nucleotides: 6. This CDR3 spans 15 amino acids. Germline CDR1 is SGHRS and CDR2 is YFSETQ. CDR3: CASSLGRAGVETQYF. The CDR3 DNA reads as TGCGCCAGCAGCTTGGGTCGAGCGGGAGTCGAGACCCAGTACTTC.

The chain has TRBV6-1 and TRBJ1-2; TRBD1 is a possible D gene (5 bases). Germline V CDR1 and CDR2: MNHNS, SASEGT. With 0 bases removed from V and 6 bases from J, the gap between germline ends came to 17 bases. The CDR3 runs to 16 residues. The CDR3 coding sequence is TGTGCCAGCAGTGAAGCATACGGGCTTTTAGGGGATGGCTACACCTTC. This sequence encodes CASSEAYGLLGDGYTF.

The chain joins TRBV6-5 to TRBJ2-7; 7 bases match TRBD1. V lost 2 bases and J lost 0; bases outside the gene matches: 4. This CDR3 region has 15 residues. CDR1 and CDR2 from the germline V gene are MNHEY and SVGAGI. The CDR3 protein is CASSYTGASSYEQYF. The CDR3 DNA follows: TGTGCCAGCAGTTACACAGGGGCCAGCTCCTACGAGCAGTACTTC.

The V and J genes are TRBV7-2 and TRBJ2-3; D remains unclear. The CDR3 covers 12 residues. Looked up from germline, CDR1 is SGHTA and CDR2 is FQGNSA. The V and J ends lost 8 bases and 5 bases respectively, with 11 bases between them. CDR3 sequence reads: CASGIMKDTQYF. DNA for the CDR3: TGTGCCAGCGGCATAATGAAAGATACGCAGTATTTT.

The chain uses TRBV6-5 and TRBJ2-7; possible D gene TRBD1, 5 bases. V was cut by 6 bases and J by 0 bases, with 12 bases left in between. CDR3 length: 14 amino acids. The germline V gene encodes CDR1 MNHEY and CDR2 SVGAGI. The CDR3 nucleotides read TGTGCCAGCAGACAGGCGCACTTCTCCTACGAGCAGTACTTC. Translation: CASRQAHFSYEQYF.

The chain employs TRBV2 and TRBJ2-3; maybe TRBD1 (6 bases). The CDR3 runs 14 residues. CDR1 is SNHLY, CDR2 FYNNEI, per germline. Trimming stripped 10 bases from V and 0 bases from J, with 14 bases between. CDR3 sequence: CATRQASSTDTQYF. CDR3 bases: TGTGCCACCCGACAGGCTTCTAGCACAGATACGCAGTATTTT.